This TCR beta chain was documented in a study of shared clonotypes between healthy human individuals. Repertoires were generated with immunoSEQ multiplex PCR, while TCRdb's copy carries only in-frame clones and drops some. The sample shows 950,000 to 1,300,000 clones, approximately 70% of them seen only once. The sequenced sample was memory CD4+ T cells sorted from blood. Subset specified: CD45RA-negative fraction. The TCR comes from a man aged 18-30 years in good health.

CDR3 sequence: CASSSLAGVIGETQYF. The CDR3 bases are TGCGCCAGCAGCTCCTTAGCGGGAGTAATTGGAGAGACCCAGTACTTC. The chain uses TRBV5-1 and TRBJ2-5, with TRBD2 matching 9 bases. V trimming: 3 bases; J trimming: 4 bases; junction bases outside the gene matches: 10. CDR1 and CDR2 (germline): SGHRS, YFSETQ. This CDR3 is built from 16 residues.